A single sample is the source of the 3 T cell receptor beta chains below, sequenced in a study of T-cell memory formation after mild COVID-19 (dated by TCRdb to the early 2020s). The library was prepared using 5' RACE. Data came from an Illumina NovaSeq 6000. In-frame beta chains were kept once TCRdb had trimmed the public reads at Q25 with fastp and called clones with MiXCR. CDR3 protein sequences are deduplicated, and each keeps its most common genes and DNA. Within this sample are tens of thousands of distinct CDR3 sequences, with about 14% of them counted one time only. Under 45% of the sample rests with the top ten. The sample taken for sequencing was PBMCs or a T cell subset sorted from them (not recorded which). These receptors were taken from a man between 18 and 29 years old who had mild COVID-19 (a few samples of this study predate the infection). The sample titles of this study are shuffled in the database, so cell type and time point are left out; the donor was told from shared clones.

In this sample, this clonotype turned up a few times. The chain has TRBV7-9 and TRBJ1-2, with D possibly being TRBD1 (5 bases). This CDR3 has 15 residues. CDR1 and CDR2 from the germline V gene are SEHNR and FQNEAQ (reference sequence). The germline V and J ends were trimmed by 1 base and 2 bases, with 11 bases remaining between them. CDR3 region: CASSLGQGTNYGYTF. The CDR3 coding sequence is TGTGCCAGCAGCTTAGGGCAGGGTACAAACTATGGCTACACCTTC.

This rearrangement joins TRBV27 to TRBJ2-3; possibly TRBD1 for D (6 bases). The CDR3 contains 15 residues. Trimming removed 5 bases at V and 1 base at J, with 13 bases between. Germline CDR1 MNHEY, CDR2 SMNVEV (reference sequence). The CDR3 protein is CASSLPGDGTDTQYF. CDR3 in DNA: TGTGCCAGCAGTCTTCCAGGGGACGGCACAGATACGCAGTATTTT.

This clonotype turned up a few times. The gene calls are TRBV10-3 and TRBJ2-3, with D perhaps being TRBD1 or TRBD2 (5 bases each). CDR1 ENHRY and CDR2 SYGVKD come from the germline V gene. V lost 6 bases, J lost 0 bases, and 16 bases lay in between. This CDR3 has 16 amino acids. CDR3 DNA: TGTGCCATCAGCAGGGAGATTCAATCTAGCACAGATACGCAGTATTTT. Translation: CAISREIQSSTDTQYF.